The 5 T cell receptor beta chains listed next were all sequenced from one sample in a study of blood T cell repertoires in COVID-19. Generated by immunoSEQ multiplex PCR, the TCRdb table keeps only in-frame clones and is missing some. The sample carries around 63,000 clones, roughly 88% recorded once. Sequences were obtained from peripheral blood. The receptors come from a middle-aged man with active COVID-19.

The chain uses TRBV15 and TRBJ1-2; 9 bases align to TRBD1. The CDR3 extends over 16 amino acids. V shed 1 base, J shed 1 base, and the junction held 4 bases outside the gene matches. Germline V lookup: CDR1 LNHNV, CDR2 YYDKDF (reference sequence). CDR3 protein: CATSRVKGQGNYGYTF. The CDR3 DNA sequence: TGTGCCACCAGCAGAGTCAAGGGACAGGGTAACTATGGCTACACCTTC.

This chain links TRBV5-1 with TRBJ2-2, with 7 bases fitting TRBD2. Germline V lookup: CDR1 SGHRS, CDR2 YFSETQ. The CDR3 is made up of 15 amino acids. V shed 5 bases, J shed 0 bases, and the junction held 4 bases outside the gene matches. The CDR3 sequence is CASRASGTNTGELFF. The DNA of the CDR3 is TGCGCCAGCAGGGCTAGCGGAACGAACACCGGGGAGCTGTTTTTT. The full variable domain, rest sourced from reference TRBV5-1 and TRBJ2-2, is KAGVTQTPRYLIKTRGQQVTLSCSPISGHRSVSWYQQTPGQGLQFLFEYFSETQRNKGNFPGRFSGRQFSNSRSEMNVSTLELGDSALYLCASRASGTNTGELFFGEGSRLTVL.

The rearrangement uses TRBV19 and TRBJ1-2, with D hard to call. The CDR3 covers 16 residues. Germline V gives CDR1 LNHDA, CDR2 SQIVND (reference sequence). V lost 6 bases to trimming and J lost 1 base, with 18 bases between them. Written as DNA, the CDR3 is TGTGCCAGTAGACGCCTCGGTAGAGGCCTTAACTATGGCTACACCTTC. This encodes CASRRLGRGLNYGYTF. Using reference TRBV19 and TRBJ1-2 for the parts outside the CDR3, the full variable domain is DGGITQSPKYLFRKEGQNVTLSCEQNLNHDAMYWYRQDPGQGLRLIYYSQIVNDFQKGDIAEGYSVSREKKESFPLTVTSAQKNPTAFYLCASRRLGRGLNYGYTFGSGTRLTVV.

The chain carries TRBV18 and TRBJ2-3; TRBD1 is a possible D gene (5 bases). The CDR3 totals 16 residues. V was trimmed by 3 bases and J by 1 base, leaving 14 bases between them. Germline V gene data show CDR1 as KGHSH and CDR2 as LQKENI. CDR3 DNA sequence: TGTGCCAGCTCACCTCCAGTAGGGGCCGGCACAGATACGCAGTATTTT. It translates to CASSPPVGAGTDTQYF.

In its sample, this clone was seen once. This rearrangement joins TRBV4-1 to TRBJ1-2; 7 bases are shared with TRBD1. The CDR3 is 15 amino acids. The germline gives CDR1 MGHRA, CDR2 YSYEKL. The junction had 6 bases not matched to a gene; V was cut back by 1 base and J by 4 bases. DNA of the CDR3: TGCGCCAGCAGCCAAGGGACAGGTTCGGCCTATGGCTACACCTTC. Translating it yields CASSQGTGSAYGYTF.